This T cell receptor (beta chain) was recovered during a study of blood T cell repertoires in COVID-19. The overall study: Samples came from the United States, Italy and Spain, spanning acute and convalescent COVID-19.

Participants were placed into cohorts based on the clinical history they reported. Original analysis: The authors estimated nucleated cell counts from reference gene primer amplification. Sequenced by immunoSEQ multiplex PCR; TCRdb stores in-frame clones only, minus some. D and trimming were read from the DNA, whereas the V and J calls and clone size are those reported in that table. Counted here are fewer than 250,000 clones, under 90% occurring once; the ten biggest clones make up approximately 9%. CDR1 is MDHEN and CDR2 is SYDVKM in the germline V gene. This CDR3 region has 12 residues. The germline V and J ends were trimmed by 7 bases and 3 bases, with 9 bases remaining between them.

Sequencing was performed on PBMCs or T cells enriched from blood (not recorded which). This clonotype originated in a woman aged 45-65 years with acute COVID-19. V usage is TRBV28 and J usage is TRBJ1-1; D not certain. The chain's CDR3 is CASNRRYTEAFF. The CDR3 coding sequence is TGTGCCAGCAACCGGAGGTACACTGAAGCTTTCTTT.